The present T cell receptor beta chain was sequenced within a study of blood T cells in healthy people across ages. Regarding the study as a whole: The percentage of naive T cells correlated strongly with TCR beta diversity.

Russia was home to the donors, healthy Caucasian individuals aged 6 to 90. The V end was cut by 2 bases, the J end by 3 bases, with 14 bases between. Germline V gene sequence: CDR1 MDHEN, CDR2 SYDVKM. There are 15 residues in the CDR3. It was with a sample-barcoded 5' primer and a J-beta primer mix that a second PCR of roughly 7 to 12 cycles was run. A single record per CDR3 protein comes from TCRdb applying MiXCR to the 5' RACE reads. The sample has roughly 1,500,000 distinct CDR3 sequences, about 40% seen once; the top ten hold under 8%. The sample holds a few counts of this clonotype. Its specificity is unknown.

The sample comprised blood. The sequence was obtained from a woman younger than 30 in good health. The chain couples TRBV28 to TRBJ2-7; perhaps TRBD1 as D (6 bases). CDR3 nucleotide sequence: TGTGCCAGCAGTTTAATGGGGACAACCCTCTACGAGCAGTACTTC. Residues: CASSLMGTTLYEQYF.